This T cell receptor beta chain was retrieved from a study of technical replicates of blood from a handful of donors. The V gene's germline CDR1 is LNHDA and CDR2 SQIVND (reference sequence). The length of the CDR3 is 14 residues. V lost 3 bases, J lost 3 bases, and 9 bases lay in between. The method was immunoSEQ multiplex PCR; TCRdb's version includes in-frame clones alone and lacks a portion of them. The sample contains 55,000 to 85,000 clones, around 97% of which appear only once. The clonotype was recovered from a human donor in good health. The rearrangement uses TRBV19 and TRBJ1-5; D gene uncertain. The sample taken for sequencing was T cells isolated from PBMCs. The CDR3 sequence is CASSIAGNNQPQHF. CDR3 sequence (DNA): TGTGCCAGTAGTATCGCGGGGAACAATCAGCCCCAGCATTTT.